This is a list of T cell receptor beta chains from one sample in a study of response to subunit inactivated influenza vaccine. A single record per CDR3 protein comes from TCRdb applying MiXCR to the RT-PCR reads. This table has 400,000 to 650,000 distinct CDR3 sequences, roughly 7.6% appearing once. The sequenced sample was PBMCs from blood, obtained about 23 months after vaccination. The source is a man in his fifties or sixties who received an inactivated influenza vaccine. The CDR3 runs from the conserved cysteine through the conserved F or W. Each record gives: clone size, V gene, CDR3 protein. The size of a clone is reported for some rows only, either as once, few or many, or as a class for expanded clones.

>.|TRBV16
CASQQGGDTQYF
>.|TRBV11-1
CASSLLAGPWDTQYF
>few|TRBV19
CASSIGLASNTGELFF
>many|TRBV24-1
CATSDSAGLSNQPQHF
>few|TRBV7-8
CASSLVATLTGELFF
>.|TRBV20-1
CSASQGEETQYF
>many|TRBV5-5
CASSPTGTELGEQFF
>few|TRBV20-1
CSARDMRLAGVYF
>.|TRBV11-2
CASSAVGPSNYGYTF
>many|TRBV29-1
CSVETPSGGYEQFF
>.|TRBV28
CASSNPSGALFVRNEQFF
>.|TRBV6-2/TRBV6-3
CASRYTGSPYEQYF
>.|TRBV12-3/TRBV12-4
CASHEGSGRAGELFF
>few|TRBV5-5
CASSSPGTITYEQYF
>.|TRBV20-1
CSARGPGVSKETQYF
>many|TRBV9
CASSPGGRAMQSYNEQFF
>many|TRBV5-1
CASSPEGHEQFF
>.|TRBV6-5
CASTTGGFGYTF
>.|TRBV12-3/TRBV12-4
CASSPLAGKAYNEQFF
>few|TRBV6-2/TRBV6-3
CASGKQGALDEQFF
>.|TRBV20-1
CSARGGNFPYF
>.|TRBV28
CASSLRDVTRGYEQYF
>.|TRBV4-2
CASSQDRPSGIETQYF
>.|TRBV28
CASSSTPGLAWLEQYF
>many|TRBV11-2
CASSLANQRGETQYF
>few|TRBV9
CASSGRDRSEAFF
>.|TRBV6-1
CASSPTGRERYEQYF
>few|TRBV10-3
CAISESASGGYTF
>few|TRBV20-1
CSARRKAGTYNSPLHF
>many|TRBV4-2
CASSQDRTGGEKLFF
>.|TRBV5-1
CASSWGTGEDTQYF
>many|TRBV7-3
CASSLRGGDTQYF
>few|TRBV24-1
CATSDLGSTVGNEQFF
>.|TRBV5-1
CASSLERADETQYF
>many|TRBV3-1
CASSHFREGEKLFF
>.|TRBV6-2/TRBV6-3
CASRPRTPWDEQFF
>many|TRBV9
CASSASGTPVYEQYF
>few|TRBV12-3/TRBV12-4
CASSPRTGAINYEQYF
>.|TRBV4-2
CASSQDWPALNEKLFF
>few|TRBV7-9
CASRPTWGKKETQYF
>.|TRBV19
CASSSHSGNEQFF
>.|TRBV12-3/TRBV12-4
CASSSGRGRETQYF
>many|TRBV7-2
CASSFGTSGGRLETQYF
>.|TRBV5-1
CASSLGSGPIEKLFF
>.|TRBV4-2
CASSQAGDIYGYTF
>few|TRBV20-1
CSASSQGDNQPQHF
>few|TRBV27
CASRTLAGVGYEQYF
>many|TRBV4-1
CASSQELGNSPLHF
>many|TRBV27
CASSPWGGYEQFF
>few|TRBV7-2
CASSWTGSPYNEQFF
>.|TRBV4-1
CASSQRLPDSYNEQFF
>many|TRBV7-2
CASSLSGSMVYEQYF
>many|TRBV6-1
CASSATGQALPRKQFF
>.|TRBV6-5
CASSSSSPWGTDTQYF
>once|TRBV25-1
CASSRTGDNEQFF